This T cell receptor (beta chain) was documented in a study of cytomegalovirus exposure and HLA in healthy donors. Germline CDR1 reads MNHNS; CDR2 reads SASEGT. This CDR3 has 15 residues. J gave up 5 bases and V 4 bases, and 5 bases lay outside the gene matches. Study results and caveats: Common viral pathogens were later found to be apparently linked to several of the most significant clusters. A few chains tied to CMV proved CMV antigen-specific in vitro.

PCR used 60 Vbeta primers and 13 Jbeta primers. Assay used: immunoSEQ multiplex PCR; TCRdb lists only in-frame clones, some missing. The sample table includes about 50,000 clones. Points on this clone: What it binds is not known.

Source material: PBMCs. The J gene is TRBJ2-5, the V gene TRBV6-1, with TRBD2 matching over 12 bases. This TCR came from a woman aged 60 to 75 in good health and CMV-seropositive. In nucleotides, the CDR3 is TGTGCCAGCAGTGCTAGCGGGGGGGCTAGCGAGACCCAGTACTTC. Translating gives CASSASGGASETQYF.